What follows are 7 T cell receptor beta chains derived from one specimen sequenced in a study of blood T cell repertoires in COVID-19. The table came from immunoSEQ multiplex PCR; TCRdb's copy has only in-frame clones and leaves some out. The sample shows fewer than 350,000 clones, 80% to 90% of them seen only once. Material: peripheral blood. The receptors were gathered from a woman aged 25-40 years with COVID-19, enrolled during active disease.

The V gene is TRBV3-1 (or the pseudogene TRBV3-2), the J gene TRBJ2-2; 11 positions match TRBD2. This CDR3 has 15 amino acids. Germline V lookup: CDR1 LGHDT, CDR2 YNNKEL (reference sequence). The junction had 2 bases not matched to a gene; V was cut back by 4 bases and J by 4 bases. CDR3 sequence (DNA): TGTGCCAGCAGCCGCGGACTAGCGGGCACCGGGGAGCTGTTTTTT. As protein: CASSRGLAGTGELFF.

The chain employs TRBV5-1 and TRBJ2-5; 11 nucleotides match TRBD2. The V gene end was trimmed by 0 bases and the J gene end by 2 bases; junction bases not matched to a gene: 12. This CDR3 comprises 19 residues. The germline gives CDR1 SGHRS, CDR2 YFSETQ. The DNA for the CDR3 is TGCGCCAGCAGCTTGGTCCTAGCGGGGGGCCCCCCCTCACAAGAGACCCAGTACTTC. Encoded protein: CASSLVLAGGPPSQETQYF.

V is TRBV30 and J is TRBJ2-7; D might be TRBD2 (6 bases). V lost 1 base, J lost 10 bases, and 17 bases lay in between. The CDR3 is 13 amino acids. Germline lookup yields CDR1 GTSNPN and CDR2 SVGIG (reference sequence). In DNA form, the CDR3 reads TGTGCCTGGAGTGGGGGTCGCCTAGCGTCACAGTACTTC. This sequence encodes CAWSGGRLASQYF.

The V and J genes are TRBV7-9 and TRBJ2-7; the D gene is possibly TRBD1 (6 bases). CDR1 is SEHNR and CDR2 is FQNEAQ in the germline V gene (reference sequence). V was cut by 5 bases and J by 6 bases, with 11 bases left in between. This CDR3 has 12 residues. The CDR3: CASSPGQPEQYF. The DNA of the CDR3 is TGTGCCAGCAGCCCCGGACAGCCCGAGCAGTACTTC.

CDR3 amino acids: CASSLIGIGTSGSYNEQFF. The CDR3 coding sequence is TGTGCCAGCAGCTTAATAGGCATCGGGACTAGCGGCTCCTACAATGAGCAGTTCTTC. The chain is built from TRBV7-2 and TRBJ2-1; 11 bases map to TRBD2. CDR1 and CDR2 (germline): SGHTA, FQGNSA. The J segment lost 0 bases and the V segment lost 2 bases, leaving 9 bases of the junction unmatched. CDR3 length: 19 residues.

The rearrangement links TRBV5-3 to TRBJ1-5; no firm D call. Being an ORF, TRBV5-3 has a function that is uncertain. Trimming shortened V by 4 bases and J by 4 bases, and 18 bases separated the two germline ends. This CDR3 spans 16 amino acids. This CDR3 reads CARSRGTQRLNQPQHF. CDR3 sequence (DNA): TGTGCCAGAAGCCGGGGAACGCAGAGACTGAATCAGCCCCAGCATTTT.

The chain links TRBV30 to TRBJ1-1; 8 positions match TRBD1. The junction had 12 bases not matched to a gene; V was cut back by 8 bases and J by 10 bases. Germline loops: CDR1 GTSNPN, CDR2 SVGIG (reference sequence). CDR3 length equals 12 residues. The CDR3, as DNA: TGTGCCCTGGGACAGGTCACTAGTAGAGCTTTCTTT. Amino acids: CALGQVTSRAFF.